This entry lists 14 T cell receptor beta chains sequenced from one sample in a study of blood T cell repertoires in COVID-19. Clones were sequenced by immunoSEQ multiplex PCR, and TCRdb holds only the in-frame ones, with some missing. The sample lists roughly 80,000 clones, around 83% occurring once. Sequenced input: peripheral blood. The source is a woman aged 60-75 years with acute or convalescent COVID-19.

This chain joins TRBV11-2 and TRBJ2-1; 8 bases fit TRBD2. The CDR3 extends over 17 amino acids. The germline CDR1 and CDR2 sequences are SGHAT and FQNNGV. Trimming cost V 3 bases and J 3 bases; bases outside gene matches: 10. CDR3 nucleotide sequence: TGTGCCAGCAGCTTGAAGGGTGGCGGGGGGTTCTACAATGAGCAGTTCTTC. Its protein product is CASSLKGGGGFYNEQFF.

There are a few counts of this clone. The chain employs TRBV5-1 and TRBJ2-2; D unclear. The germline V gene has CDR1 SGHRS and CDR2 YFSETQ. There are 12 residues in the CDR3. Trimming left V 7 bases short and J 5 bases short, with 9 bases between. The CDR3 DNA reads TGCGCCAGCGGCATCGGGACCGGGGAGCTGTTTTTT. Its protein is CASGIGTGELFF.

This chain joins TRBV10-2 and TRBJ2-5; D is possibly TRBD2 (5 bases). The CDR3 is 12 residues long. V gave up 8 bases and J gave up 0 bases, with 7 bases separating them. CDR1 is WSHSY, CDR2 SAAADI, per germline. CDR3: CASAGNQETQYF. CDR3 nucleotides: TGCGCCAGCGCCGGGAACCAAGAGACCCAGTACTTC.

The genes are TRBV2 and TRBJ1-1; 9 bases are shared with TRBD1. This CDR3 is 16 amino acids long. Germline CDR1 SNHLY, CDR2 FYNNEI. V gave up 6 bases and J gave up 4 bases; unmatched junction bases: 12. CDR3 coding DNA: TGTGCCAGCAGGGCAAGACCCGGGACAGGGACCACTGAAGCTTTCTTT. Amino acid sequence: CASRARPGTGTTEAFF.

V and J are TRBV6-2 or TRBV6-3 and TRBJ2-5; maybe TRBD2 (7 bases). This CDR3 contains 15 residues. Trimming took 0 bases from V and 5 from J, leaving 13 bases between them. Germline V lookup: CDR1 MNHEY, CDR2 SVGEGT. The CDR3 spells CASSYSRRGGETQYF. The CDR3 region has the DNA TGTGCCAGCAGTTACTCGAGGCGCGGGGGCGAGACCCAGTACTTC.

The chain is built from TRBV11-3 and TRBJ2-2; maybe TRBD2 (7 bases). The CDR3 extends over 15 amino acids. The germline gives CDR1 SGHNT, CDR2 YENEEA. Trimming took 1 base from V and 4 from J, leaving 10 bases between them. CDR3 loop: CASSLVGGPTGELFF. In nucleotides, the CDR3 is TGTGCCAGCAGCTTAGTCGGGGGGCCCACCGGGGAGCTGTTTTTT.

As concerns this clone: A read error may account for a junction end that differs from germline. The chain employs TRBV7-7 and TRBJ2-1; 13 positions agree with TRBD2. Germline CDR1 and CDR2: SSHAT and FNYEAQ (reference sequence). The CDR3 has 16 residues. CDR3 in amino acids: CASSRLAGGSYNEQFF. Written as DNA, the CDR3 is TGTGCTAGCAGCAGACTAGCGGGGGGCTCCTACAATGAGCAGTTCTTC.

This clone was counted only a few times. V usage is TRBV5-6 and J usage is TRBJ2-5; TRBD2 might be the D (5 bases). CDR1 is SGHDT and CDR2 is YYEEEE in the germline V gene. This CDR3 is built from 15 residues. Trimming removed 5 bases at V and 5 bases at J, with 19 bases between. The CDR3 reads CASRPRREDRETQYF. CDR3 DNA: TGTGCCAGCAGGCCAAGACGGGAAGATAGGGAGACCCAGTACTTC.

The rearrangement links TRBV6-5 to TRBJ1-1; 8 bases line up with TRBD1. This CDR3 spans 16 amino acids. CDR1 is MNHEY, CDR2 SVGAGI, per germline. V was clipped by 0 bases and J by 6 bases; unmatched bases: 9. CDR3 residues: CASSYSGDRLGAEAFF. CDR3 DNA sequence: TGTGCCAGCAGTTACTCCGGGGACAGGTTAGGCGCTGAAGCTTTCTTT.

CDR3 residues: CASSIGPHRGSGNTIYF. The CDR3 DNA reads TGTGCCAGTAGTATTGGCCCCCACCGGGGATCAGGAAACACCATATATTTT. The genes are TRBV19 and TRBJ1-3; no clear D gene. The germline V and J ends were trimmed by 3 bases and 4 bases, with 19 bases remaining between them. Germline V gene sequence: CDR1 LNHDA, CDR2 SQIVND (reference sequence). CDR3 length: 17 residues.

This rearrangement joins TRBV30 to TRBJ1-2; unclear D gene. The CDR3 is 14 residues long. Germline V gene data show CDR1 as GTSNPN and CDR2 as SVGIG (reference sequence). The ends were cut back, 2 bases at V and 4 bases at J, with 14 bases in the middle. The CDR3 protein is CAWSTPRSFYGYTF. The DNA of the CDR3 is TGTGCCTGGAGTACCCCCCGGAGTTTCTATGGCTACACCTTC.

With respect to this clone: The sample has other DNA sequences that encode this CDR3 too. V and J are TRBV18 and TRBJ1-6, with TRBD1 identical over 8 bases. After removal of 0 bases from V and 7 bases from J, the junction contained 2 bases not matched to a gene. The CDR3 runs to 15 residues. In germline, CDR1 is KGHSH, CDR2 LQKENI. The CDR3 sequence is CASSPPTGANSPLHF. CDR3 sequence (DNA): TGTGCCAGCTCACCACCGACAGGGGCCAATTCACCCCTCCACTTT.

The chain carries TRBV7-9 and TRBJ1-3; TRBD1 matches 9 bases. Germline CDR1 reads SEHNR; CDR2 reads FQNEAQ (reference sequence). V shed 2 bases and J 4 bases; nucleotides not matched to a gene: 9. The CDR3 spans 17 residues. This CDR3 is CASSLLGQGTGGNTIYF. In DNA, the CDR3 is TGTGCCAGCAGCTTATTGGGCCAGGGGACAGGGGGAAACACCATATATTTT.

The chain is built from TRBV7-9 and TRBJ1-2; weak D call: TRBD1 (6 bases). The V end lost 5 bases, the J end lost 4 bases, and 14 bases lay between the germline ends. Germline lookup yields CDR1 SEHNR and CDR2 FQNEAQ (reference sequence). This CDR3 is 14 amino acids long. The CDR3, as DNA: TGTGCCAGCAGCGCCAGCAACAGGGCCTATGGCTACACCTTC. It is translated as CASSASNRAYGYTF.